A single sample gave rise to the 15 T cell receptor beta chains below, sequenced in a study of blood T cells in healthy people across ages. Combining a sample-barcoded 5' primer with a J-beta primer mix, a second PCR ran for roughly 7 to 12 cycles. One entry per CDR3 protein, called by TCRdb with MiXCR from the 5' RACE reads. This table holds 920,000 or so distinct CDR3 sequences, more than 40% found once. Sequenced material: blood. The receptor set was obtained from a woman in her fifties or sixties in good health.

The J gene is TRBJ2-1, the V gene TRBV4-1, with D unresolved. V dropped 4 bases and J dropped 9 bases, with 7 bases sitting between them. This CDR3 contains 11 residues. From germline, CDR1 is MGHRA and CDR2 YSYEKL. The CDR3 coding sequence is TGCGCCAGCAGCCTGAAATTTGAGCAGTTCTTC. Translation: CASSLKFEQFF.

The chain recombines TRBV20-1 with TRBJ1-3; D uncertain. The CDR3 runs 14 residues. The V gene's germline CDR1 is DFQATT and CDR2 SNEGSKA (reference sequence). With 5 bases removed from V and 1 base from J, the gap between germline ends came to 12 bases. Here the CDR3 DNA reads TGCAGTGCTTTCCCAGTGTCTTCTGGAAACACCATATATTTT. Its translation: CSAFPVSSGNTIYF.

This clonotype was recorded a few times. Written as DNA, the CDR3 is TGCGCCAGCAGCCCCTTAGCGGGGTCTACCTACGAGCAGTACTTC. As protein: CASSPLAGSTYEQYF. The chain links TRBV4-1 to TRBJ2-7, with TRBD2 matching over 8 bases. CDR3 size: 15 residues. The ends lost 4 bases at V and 2 bases at J; junction bases unmatched: 7. Germline V gene data show CDR1 as MGHRA and CDR2 as YSYEKL.

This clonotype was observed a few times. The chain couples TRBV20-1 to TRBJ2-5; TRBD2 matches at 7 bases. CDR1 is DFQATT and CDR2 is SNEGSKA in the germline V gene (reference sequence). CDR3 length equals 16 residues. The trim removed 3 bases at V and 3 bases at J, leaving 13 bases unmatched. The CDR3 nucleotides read TGCAGTGCTAGCGATCCCCATGTGGGAGGGGAAGAGACCCAGTACTTC. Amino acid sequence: CSASDPHVGGEETQYF.

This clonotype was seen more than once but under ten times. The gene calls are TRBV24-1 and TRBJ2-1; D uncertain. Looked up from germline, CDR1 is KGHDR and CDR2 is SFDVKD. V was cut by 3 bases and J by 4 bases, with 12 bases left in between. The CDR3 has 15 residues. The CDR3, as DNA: TGTGCCACCAGTGATCCCACGGCGGATTACAATGAGCAGTTCTTC. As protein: CATSDPTADYNEQFF.

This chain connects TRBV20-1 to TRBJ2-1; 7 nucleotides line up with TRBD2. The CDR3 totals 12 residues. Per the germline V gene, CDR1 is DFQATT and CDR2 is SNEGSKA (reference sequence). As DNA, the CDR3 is TGCGAGGGACTATCAGAGGAGAATGAGCAGTTCTTC. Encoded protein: CEGLSEENEQFF.

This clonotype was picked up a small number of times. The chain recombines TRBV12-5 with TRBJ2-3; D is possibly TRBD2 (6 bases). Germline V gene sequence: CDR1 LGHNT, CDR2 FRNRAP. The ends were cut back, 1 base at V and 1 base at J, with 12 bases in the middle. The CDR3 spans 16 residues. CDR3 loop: CASGLGGGGRTDTQYF. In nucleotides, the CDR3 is TGTGCTAGTGGTTTGGGTGGGGGAGGTCGCACAGATACGCAGTATTTT.

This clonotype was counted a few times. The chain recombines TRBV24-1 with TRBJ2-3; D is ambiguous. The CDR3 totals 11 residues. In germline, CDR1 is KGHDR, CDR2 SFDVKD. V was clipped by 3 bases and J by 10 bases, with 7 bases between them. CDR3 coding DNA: TGTGCCACCAGTGATCGAAGTGCGCAGTATTTT. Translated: CATSDRSAQYF.

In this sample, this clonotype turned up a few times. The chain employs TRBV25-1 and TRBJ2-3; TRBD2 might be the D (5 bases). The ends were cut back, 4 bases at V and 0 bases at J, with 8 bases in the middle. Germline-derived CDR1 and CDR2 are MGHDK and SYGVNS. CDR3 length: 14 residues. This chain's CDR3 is CASSGRVSTDTQYF. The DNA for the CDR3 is TGTGCCAGCAGTGGGCGGGTCAGCACAGATACGCAGTATTTT.

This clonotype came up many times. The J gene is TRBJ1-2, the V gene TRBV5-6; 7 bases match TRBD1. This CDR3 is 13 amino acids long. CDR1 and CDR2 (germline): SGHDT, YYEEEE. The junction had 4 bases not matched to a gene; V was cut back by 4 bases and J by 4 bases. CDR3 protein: CASSAGTVYGYTF. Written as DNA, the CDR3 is TGTGCCAGCAGCGCGGGGACAGTCTATGGCTACACCTTC.

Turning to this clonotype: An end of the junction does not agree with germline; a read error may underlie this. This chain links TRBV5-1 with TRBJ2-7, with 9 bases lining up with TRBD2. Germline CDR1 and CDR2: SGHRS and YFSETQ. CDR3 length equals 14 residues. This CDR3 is CTSSPGLAGYEQYF. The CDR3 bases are TGCACCAGCAGCCCGGGACTAGCAGGGTACGAGCAGTACTTC.

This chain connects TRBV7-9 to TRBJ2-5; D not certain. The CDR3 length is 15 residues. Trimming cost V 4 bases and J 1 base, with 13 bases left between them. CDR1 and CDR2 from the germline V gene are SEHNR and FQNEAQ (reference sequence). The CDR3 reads CASSSPLQIQETQYF. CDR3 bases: TGTGCCAGCAGCTCCCCTCTACAGATCCAAGAGACCCAGTACTTC.

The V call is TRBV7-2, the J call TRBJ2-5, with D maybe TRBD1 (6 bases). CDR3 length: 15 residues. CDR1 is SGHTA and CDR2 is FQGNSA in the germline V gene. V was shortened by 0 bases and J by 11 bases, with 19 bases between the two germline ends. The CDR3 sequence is CASSLASGTFNEQYF. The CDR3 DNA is TGTGCCAGCAGCTTAGCGTCAGGGACATTCAATGAGCAGTACTTC.

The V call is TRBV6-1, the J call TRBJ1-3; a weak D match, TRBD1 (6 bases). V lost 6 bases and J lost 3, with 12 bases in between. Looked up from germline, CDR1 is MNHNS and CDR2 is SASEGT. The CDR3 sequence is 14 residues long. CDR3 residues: CASRPTGDGNTIYF. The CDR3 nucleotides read TGTGCCAGCAGGCCGACAGGAGATGGAAACACCATATATTTT.

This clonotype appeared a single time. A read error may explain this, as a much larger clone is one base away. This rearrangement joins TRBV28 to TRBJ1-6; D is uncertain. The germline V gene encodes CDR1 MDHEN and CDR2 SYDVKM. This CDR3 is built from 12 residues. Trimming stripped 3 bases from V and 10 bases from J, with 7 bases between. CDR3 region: CASSFGESPLHF. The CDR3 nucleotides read TGTGCCAGCAGTTTCGGGGAGTCACCCCTCCACTTT.